Listed here is a single T cell receptor beta chain. Its target antigen remains unknown. No base quality values were provided; no much bigger clone lies one nucleotide off. Lesional scalp punch biopsies and peripheral blood were collected from alopecia areata patients. After PBMCs were isolated by density centrifugation and stained for CD3, CD4 and CD8, a FACSAria was used to sort CD4+ and CD8+ T cells. The untreated alopecia areata patients were recruited through a multicenter biomarker study. In 5 or 6 patients from the biomarker study, blood CD8+ T cells were sorted further into NKG2D-low and NKG2D-high fractions. Library generation was performed with the immunoSEQ multiplex PCR assay. To provide template for TCR sequencing, every sample had RNA extracted and reverse transcribed into cDNA. SuperScript III was used for first-strand cDNA synthesis, primed with a 2:1 mix of oligo-dT and random hexamers. Amplification bias was assessed with a synthetic immune receptor repertoire, and residual bias was removed computationally. As for the original processing: Raw reads were preprocessed for error removal, and CDR3 was defined according to IMGT conventions as running from the conserved cysteine to phenylalanine. Clonality was calculated as 1 minus Shannon entropy normalized by log2 of the number of productive unique TCRs. Scalp TCRbeta sequences were cross-referenced with sorted blood CD4 and CD8 repertoires so that the CD4 or CD8 identity of scalp clones could be inferred. Imported from immuneACCESS, the table was reduced by TCRdb to in-frame sequences with V and J called. These copies leave out some clones; in studies compared against another copy, an unresolved V gene accounts for under half, and the cause of the remainder is not known. The DNA was the basis for D and trimming; V, J and clone size are from that table. Counted in this sample were about 120,000 clones; 45% to 50% of them appeared once. The leading ten clones occupy 10% to 13% of the sample.

These data originate in a study of CD8+ T cells in alopecia areata (dated by TCRdb to 2017 to 2018). For the wider study: To study T cell clonal expansion in alopecia areata, the researchers applied high-throughput TCRbeta sequencing to both the C3H/HeJ mouse model and human patients. Scalp tissue and sorted CD4+ and CD8+ peripheral blood T cells from patchy and totalis/universalis alopecia areata patients and from healthy controls were covered by human TCRbeta sequencing. RNA was extracted with the PAXgene miRNA kit for fixed scalp, the miRNeasy kit for PBMCs, and the RNeasy kit for mouse skin. Scalp clonality was compared among normal scalp (n=4), patchy alopecia areata scalp (n=8), and alopecia totalis/universalis scalp (n=8). TCRbeta CDR3 regions were amplified by immunoSEQ multiplex PCR with 35 Vbeta forward and 13 Jbeta reverse primers. General conclusions and limits of the study: Unlike mouse skin, where gammadelta T cells dominate, normal human skin contains resident alphabeta T cells that get sequenced too, which complicates analysis of the scalp TCR repertoire. Shared TCR sequences between patients were less evident than in mice, which may be partly attributable to HLA diversity in the patient population. Compared with normal scalp, lesional scalp, particularly in alopecia totalis/universalis, had higher clonality and more expanded CD8+ clones, which suggests antigenic drive.

From the cysteine up to the phenylalanine, the CDR3 has a length of 13 residues. Of all the DNA, just the CDR3 is kept, 39 bases in frame from base 1. At the junction V is shortened by 0 bases and J by 4 bases, with 7 bases in between. CDR1 and CDR2, per the germline V gene, are MGHRA and YSYEKL. The clonotype originates from a human donor with alopecia areata. Sequencing was carried out using NKG2D-low CD8+ T cells sorted from blood. The sample's cell subset or site label is to be understood as: sorted CD8+ NKG2D-low blood T cells. The sequence is built from TRBV4-1 and TRBJ2-7, with the D gene too uncertain to name. The sequenced DNA: TGCGCCAGCAGCCAAGAAGTAGGATACGAGCAGTACTTC. Translated, it reads CASSQEVGYEQYF.